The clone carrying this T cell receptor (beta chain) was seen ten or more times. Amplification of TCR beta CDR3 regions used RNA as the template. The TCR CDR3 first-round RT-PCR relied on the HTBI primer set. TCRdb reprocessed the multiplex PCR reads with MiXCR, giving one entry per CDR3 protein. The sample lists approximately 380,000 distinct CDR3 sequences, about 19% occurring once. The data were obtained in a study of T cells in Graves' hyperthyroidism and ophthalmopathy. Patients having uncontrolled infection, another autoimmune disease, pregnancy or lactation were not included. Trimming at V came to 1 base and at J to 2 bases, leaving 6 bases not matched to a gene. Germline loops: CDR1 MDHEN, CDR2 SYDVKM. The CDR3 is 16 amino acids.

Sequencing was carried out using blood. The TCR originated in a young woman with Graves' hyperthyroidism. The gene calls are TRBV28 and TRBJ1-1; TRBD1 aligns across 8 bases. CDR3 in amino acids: CASSLLSDRANTEAFF. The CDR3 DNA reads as TGTGCCAGCAGTTTATTATCGGACAGGGCTAACACTGAAGCTTTCTTT. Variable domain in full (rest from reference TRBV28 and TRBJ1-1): DVKVTQSSRYLVKRTGEKVFLECVQDMDHENMFWYRQDPGLGLRLIYFSYDVKMKEKGDIPEGYSVSREKKERFSLILESASTNQTSMYLCASSLLSDRANTEAFFGQGTRLTVV.